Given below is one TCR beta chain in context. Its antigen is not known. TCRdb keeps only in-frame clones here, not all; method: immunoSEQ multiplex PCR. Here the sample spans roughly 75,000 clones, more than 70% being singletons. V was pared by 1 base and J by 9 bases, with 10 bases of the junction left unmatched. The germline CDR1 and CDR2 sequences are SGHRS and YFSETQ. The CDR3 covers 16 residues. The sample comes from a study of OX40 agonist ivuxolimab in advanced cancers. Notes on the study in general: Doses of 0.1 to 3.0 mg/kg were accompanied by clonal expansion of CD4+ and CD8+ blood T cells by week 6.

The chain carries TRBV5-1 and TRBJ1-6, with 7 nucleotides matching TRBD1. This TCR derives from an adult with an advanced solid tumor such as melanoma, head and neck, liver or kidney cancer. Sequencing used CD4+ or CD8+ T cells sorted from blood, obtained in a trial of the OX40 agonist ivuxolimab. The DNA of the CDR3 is TGCGCCAGCAGCTTGTCAGGCACAGGGGTAGGTTCACCCCTCCACTTT. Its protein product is CASSLSGTGVGSPLHF.